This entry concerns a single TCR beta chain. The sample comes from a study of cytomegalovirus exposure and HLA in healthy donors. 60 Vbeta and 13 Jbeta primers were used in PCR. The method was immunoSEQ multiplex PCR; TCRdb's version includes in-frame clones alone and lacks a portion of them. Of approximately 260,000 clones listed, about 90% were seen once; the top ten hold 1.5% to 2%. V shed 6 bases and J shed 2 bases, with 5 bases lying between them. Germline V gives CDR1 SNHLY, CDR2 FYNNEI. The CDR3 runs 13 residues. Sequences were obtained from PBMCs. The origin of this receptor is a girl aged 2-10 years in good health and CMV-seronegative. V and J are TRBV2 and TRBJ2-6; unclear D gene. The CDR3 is CASSYAGANVLTF. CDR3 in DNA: TGTGCCAGCAGCTATGCTGGGGCCAACGTCCTGACTTTC.